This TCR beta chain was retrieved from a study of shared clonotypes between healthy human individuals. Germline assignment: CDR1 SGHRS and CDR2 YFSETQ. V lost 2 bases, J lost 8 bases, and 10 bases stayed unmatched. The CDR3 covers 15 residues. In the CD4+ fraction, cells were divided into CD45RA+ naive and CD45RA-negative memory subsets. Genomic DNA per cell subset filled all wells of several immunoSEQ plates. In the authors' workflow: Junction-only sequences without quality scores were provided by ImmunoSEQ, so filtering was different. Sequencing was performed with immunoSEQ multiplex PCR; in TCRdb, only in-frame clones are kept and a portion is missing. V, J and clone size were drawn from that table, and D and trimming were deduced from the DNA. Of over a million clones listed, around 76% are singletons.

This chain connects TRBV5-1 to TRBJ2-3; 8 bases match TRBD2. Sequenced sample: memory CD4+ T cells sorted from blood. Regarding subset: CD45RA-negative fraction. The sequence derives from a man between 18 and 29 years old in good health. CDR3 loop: CASSFSGAPEATQYF. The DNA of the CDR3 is TGCGCCAGCAGCTTTAGCGGGGCGCCGGAGGCTACGCAGTATTTT. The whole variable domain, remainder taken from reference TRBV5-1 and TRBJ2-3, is KAGVTQTPRYLIKTRGQQVTLSCSPISGHRSVSWYQQTPGQGLQFLFEYFSETQRNKGNFPGRFSGRQFSNSRSEMNVSTLELGDSALYLCASSFSGAPEATQYFGPGTRLTVL.